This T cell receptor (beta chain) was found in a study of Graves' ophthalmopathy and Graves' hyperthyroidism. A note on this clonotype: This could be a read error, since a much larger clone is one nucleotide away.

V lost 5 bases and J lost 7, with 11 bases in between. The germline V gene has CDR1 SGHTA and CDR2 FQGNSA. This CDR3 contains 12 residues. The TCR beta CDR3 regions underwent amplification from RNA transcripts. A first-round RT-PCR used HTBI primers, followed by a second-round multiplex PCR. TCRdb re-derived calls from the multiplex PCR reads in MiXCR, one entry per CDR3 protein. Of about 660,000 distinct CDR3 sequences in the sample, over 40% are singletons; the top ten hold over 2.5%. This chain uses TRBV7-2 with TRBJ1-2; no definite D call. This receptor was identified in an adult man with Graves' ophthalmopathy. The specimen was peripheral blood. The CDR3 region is CASSQTNVGYTF. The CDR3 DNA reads TGTGCCAGCAGCCAGACAAATGTTGGCTACACCTTC. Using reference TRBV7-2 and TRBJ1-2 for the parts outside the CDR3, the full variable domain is GAGVSQSPSNKVTEKGKDVELRCDPISGHTALYWYRQSLGQGLEFLIYFQGNSAPDKSGLPSDRFSAERTGGSVSTLTIQRTQQEDSAVYLCASSQTNVGYTFGSGTRLTVV.